The clone carrying this T cell receptor (beta chain) has at least ten counts. No antigen is known for it. The data were taken from a study of beta chain features in type 1 diabetes. Findings of the study overall: No resolution was reached here on whether HLA type influences TCRB rearrangement. People with Type 1 diabetes carried modestly yet significantly shorter TCRB CDR3s in all four CD4+ subsets.

Trimming removed 3 bases from V and 8 bases from J, with 12 bases in between. Germline V lookup: CDR1 SGHRS, CDR2 YFSETQ. This CDR3 comprises 13 residues. What was sequenced were expressed TCRB transcripts, since all of the isolated RNA had been reverse transcribed. Only in-frame clones appear in the TCRdb table, and some are missing; sequencing was by immunoSEQ multiplex PCR. In the table there are approximately 140,000 clones, around 8.8% of which are singletons. The J gene is TRBJ2-1, the V gene TRBV5-1; D might be TRBD1 (5 bases). The receptor's source is a man under 40 with type 1 diabetes. Specimen: central memory CD4+ T cells from blood. CDR3 nucleotides: TGCGCCAGCAGCTCGGATACCAGGGATGAGCAGTTCTTC. It codes for CASSSDTRDEQFF.